This T cell receptor beta chain was profiled in a study of post-analysis software for immune sequencing data. Study-level findings and limits: Controls showed lower frequencies than patients for five TRBV segments, and TRBV5-6, TRBV5-1 and TRBV20-1 were among these.

The germline V gene encodes CDR1 LGHNA and CDR2 YNFKEQ. Trimming removed 3 bases at V and 3 bases at J, with 12 bases between. The CDR3 covers 15 residues. A word on this clonotype: Its antigen remains unknown.

Unique molecular identifiers were carried by the TCR beta cDNA libraries. TCRdb re-called the PCR reads with MiXCR, one entry per CDR3 protein. The sample has 150,000 to 200,000 distinct CDR3 sequences; roughly 30% are singletons. This sequence was found in a girl aged 10 to 17 with multiple sclerosis. The chain joins TRBV4-2 to TRBJ1-3; D is unclear. The sample taken for sequencing was blood. Written as DNA, the CDR3 is TGTGCCAGCAGCCACCTTCAGGCTAGTGGAAACACCATATATTTT. Translated, it gives CASSHLQASGNTIYF.